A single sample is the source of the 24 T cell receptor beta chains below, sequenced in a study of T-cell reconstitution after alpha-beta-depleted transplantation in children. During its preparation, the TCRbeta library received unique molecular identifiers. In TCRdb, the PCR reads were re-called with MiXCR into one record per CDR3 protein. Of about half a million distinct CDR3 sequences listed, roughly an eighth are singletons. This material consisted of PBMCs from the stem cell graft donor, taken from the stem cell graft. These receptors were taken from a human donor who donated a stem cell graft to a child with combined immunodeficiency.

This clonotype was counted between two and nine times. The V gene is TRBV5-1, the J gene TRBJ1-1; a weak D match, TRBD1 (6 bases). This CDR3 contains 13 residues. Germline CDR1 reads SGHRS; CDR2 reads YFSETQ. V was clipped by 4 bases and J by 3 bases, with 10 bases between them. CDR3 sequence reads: CASSAQGHTEAFF. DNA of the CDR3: TGCGCCAGCAGCGCACAGGGACACACTGAAGCTTTCTTT.

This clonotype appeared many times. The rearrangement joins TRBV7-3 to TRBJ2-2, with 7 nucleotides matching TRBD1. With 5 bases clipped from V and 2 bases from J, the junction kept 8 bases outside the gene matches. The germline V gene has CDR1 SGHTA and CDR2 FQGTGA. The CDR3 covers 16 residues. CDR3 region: CASSTGDRVNTGELFF. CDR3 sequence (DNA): TGTGCCAGCAGCACCGGAGACAGGGTTAACACCGGGGAGCTGTTTTTT.

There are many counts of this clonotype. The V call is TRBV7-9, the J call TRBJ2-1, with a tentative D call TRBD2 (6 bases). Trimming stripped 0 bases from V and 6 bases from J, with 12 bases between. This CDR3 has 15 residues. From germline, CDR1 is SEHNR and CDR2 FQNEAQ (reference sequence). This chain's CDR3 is CASSLAGGTFNEQFF. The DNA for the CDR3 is TGTGCCAGCAGCTTAGCTGGCGGGACCTTCAATGAGCAGTTCTTC. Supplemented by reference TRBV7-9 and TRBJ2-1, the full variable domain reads DTGVSQNPRHKITKRGQNVTFRCDPISEHNRLYWYRQTLGQGPEFLTYFQNEAQLEKSRLLSDRFSAERPKGSFSTLEIQRTEQGDSAMYLCASSLAGGTFNEQFFGPGTRLTVL.

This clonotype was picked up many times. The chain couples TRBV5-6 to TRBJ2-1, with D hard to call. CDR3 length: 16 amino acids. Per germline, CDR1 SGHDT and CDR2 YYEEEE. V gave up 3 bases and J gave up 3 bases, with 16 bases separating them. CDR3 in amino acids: CASSSLRVAVYNEQFF. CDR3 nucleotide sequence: TGTGCCAGCAGCTCCCTAAGGGTTGCAGTCTACAATGAGCAGTTCTTC.

The CDR3 bases are TGTGCCAGCTCACCTGGTATCGGAGCAGGGGAAATCTACAATGAGCAGTTCTTC. This codes for CASSPGIGAGEIYNEQFF. This chain connects TRBV18 to TRBJ2-1; tentatively, D is TRBD1 (6 bases). CDR3 length: 18 residues. The V gene lost 3 bases and the J gene lost 3 bases, with 21 bases spanning the gap. Germline lookup yields CDR1 KGHSH and CDR2 LQKENI.

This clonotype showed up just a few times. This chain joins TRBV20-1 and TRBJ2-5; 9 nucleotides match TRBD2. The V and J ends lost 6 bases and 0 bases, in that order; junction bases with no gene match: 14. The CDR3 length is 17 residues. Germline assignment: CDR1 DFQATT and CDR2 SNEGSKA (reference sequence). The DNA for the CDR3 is TGCAGTGCCCTATACTCAGCGGGGGGACGATACCAAGAGACCCAGTACTTC. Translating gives CSALYSAGGRYQETQYF.

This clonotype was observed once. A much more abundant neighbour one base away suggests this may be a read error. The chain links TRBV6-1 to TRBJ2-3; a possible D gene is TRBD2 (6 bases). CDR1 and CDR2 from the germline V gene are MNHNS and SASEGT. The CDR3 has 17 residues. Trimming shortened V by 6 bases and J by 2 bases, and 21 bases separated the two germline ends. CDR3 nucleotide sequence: TGTGCCAGCAGCCCACGTCCTACGGGAGTAAACACAGATACGCAGTATTTT. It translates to CASSPRPTGVNTDTQYF.

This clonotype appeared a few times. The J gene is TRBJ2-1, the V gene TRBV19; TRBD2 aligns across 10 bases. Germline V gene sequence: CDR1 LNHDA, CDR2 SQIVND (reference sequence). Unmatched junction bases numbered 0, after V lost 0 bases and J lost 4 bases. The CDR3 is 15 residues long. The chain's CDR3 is CASSIEGLAYNEQFF. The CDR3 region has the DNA TGTGCCAGTAGTATAGAGGGACTAGCGTACAATGAGCAGTTCTTC.

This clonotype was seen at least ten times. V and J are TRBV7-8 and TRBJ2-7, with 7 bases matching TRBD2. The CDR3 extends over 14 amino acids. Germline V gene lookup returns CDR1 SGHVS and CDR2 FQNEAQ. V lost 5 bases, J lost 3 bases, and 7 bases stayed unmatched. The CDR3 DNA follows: TGTGCCAGCAGCCTTAGACCTAGCGGCTACGAGCAGTACTTC. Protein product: CASSLRPSGYEQYF.

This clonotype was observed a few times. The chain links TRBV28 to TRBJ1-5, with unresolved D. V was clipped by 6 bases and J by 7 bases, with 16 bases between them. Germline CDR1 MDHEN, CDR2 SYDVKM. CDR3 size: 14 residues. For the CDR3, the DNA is TGTGCCAGCAGCCCCGTGGGGAGTATACAGCCCCAGCATTTT. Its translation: CASSPVGSIQPQHF.

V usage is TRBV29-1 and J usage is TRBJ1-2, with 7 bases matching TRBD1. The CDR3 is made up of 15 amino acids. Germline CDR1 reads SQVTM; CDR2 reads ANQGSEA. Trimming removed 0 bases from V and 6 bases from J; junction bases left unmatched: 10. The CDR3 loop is CSVEDHRGGGDGYTF. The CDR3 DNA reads TGCAGCGTTGAAGACCACAGGGGCGGCGGCGATGGCTACACCTTC.

CDR3 amino acids: CASSLSSGSTEAFF. In DNA form, the CDR3 reads TGTGCCAGCAGTCTCTCGTCGGGCAGCACTGAAGCTTTCTTT. V is TRBV12-3 or TRBV12-4 and J is TRBJ1-1; D call uncertain. This CDR3 comprises 14 residues. V was trimmed by 5 bases and J by 4 bases, leaving 14 bases between them.

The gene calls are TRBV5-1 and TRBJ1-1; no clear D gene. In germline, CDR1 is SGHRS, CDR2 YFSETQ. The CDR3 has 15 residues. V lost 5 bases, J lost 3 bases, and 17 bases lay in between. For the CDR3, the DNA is TGCGCCAGCAGAAGAGGGCTCGCTGGGGACACTGAAGCTTTCTTT. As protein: CASRRGLAGDTEAFF.

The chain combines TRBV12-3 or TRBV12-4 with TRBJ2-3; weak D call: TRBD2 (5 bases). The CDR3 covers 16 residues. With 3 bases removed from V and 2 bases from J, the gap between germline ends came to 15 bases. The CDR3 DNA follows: TGTGCCAGCAGTTTCAGAGGGTTGGGCTACACAGATACGCAGTATTTT. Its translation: CASSFRGLGYTDTQYF.

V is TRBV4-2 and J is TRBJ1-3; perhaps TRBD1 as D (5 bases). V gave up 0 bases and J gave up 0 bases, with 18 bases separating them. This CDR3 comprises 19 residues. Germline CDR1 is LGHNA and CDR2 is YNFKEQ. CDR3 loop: CASSQDPPGDGSSGNTIYF. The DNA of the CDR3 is TGTGCCAGCAGCCAAGACCCACCCGGGGACGGAAGCTCTGGAAACACCATATATTTT.

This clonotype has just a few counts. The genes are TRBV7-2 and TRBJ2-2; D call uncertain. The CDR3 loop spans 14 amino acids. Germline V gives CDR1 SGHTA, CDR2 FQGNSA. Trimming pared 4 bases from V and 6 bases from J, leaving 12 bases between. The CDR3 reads CASSSLGSAGELFF. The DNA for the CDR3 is TGTGCCAGCAGCTCCCTCGGAAGCGCCGGGGAGCTGTTTTTT.

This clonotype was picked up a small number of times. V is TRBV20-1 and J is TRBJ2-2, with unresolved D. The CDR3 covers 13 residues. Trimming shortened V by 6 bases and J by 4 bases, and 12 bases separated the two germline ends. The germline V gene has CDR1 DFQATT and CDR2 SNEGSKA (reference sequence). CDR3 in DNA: TGCAGTGCCGAAGACGCGTTCACCGGGGAGCTGTTTTTT. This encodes CSAEDAFTGELFF.

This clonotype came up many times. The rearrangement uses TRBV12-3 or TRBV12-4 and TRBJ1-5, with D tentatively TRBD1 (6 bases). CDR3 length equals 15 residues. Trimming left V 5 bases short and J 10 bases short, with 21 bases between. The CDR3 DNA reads TGTGCCAGCAGTGCAGGGGCCCCCCCAATCAGCCCCCAGCATTTT. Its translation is CASSAGAPPISPQHF.

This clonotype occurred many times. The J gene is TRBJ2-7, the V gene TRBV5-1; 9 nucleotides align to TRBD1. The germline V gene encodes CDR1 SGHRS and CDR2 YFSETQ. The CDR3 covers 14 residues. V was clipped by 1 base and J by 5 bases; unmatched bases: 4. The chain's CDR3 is CASSLQTGGDEQYF. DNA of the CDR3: TGCGCCAGCAGCTTGCAGACAGGGGGTGACGAGCAGTACTTC.

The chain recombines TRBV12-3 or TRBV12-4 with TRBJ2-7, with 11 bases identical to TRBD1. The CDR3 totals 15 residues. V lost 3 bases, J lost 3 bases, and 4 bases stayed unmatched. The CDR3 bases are TGTGCCAGCAGTTTGCTGGGGACAGGGGGCTACGAGCAGTACTTC. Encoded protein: CASSLLGTGGYEQYF.

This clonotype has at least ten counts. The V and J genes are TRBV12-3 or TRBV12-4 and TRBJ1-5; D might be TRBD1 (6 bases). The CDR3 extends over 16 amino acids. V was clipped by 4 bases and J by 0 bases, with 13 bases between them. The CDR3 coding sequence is TGTGCCAGCAGTTGGGAAGGGGGGGCTAGCAATCAGCCCCAGCATTTT. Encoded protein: CASSWEGGASNQPQHF.

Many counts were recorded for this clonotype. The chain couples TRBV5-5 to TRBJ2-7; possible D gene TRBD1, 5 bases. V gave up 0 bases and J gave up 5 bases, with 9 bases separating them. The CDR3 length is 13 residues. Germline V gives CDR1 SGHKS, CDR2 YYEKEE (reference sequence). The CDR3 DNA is TGTGCCAGCAGCTTGGTCATCAGGGACGAGCAGTACTTC. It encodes CASSLVIRDEQYF. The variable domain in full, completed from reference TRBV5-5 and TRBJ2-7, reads DAGVTQSPTHLIKTRGQQVTLRCSPISGHKSVSWYQQVLGQGPQFIFQYYEKEERGRGNFPDRFSARQFPNYSSELNVNALLLGDSALYLCASSLVIRDEQYFGPGTRLTVT.

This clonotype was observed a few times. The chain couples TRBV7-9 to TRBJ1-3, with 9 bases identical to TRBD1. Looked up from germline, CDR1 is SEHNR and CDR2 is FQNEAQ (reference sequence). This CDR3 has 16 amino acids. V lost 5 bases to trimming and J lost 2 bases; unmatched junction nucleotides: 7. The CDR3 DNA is TGTGCCAGCAGCCCAGGACAGGGGATTGCTGGAAACACCATATATTTT. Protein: CASSPGQGIAGNTIYF.

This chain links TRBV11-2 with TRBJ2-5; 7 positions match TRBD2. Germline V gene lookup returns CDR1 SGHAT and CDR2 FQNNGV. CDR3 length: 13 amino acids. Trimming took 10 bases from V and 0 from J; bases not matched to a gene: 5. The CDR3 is CATAGKYQETQYF. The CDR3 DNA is TGTGCCACAGCGGGAAAGTACCAAGAGACCCAGTACTTC.